This T cell receptor (beta chain) emerged from a study of blood T cell repertoires in COVID-19. V shed 0 bases and J shed 2 bases, with 11 bases lying between them. From germline, CDR1 is SGHRS and CDR2 YFSETQ. The CDR3 has 15 amino acids. The method was immunoSEQ multiplex PCR; TCRdb's version includes in-frame clones alone and lacks a portion of them. The sample consists of 200,000 to 250,000 clones, 65% to 90% of them appearing once. Sequences were obtained from peripheral blood. The clonotype comes from a woman in her 70s with COVID-19, enrolled during active disease. V gene TRBV5-1 combines with J gene TRBJ1-2, with a weak D call TRBD1 (5 bases). The CDR3 DNA sequence: TGCGCCAGCAGCTTGGCCCTACAGGACAACTATGGCTACACCTTC. Amino acids: CASSLALQDNYGYTF.